This entry concerns a single TCR beta chain. Its antigen is still unknown. This sample also contains other DNA sequences that code for the same CDR3. CDR1 SNHLY and CDR2 FYNNEI come from the germline V gene. The V gene end was trimmed by 4 bases and the J gene end by 6 bases; junction bases not matched to a gene: 4. The CDR3 has 14 amino acids. TCRdb's table, derived via immunoSEQ multiplex PCR, lists solely in-frame clones and lacks some. The data hold some 2,500,000 clones, with 90% to 95% observed a single time. These data are taken from a study of shared clonotypes between healthy human individuals. Findings of the study overall: Relative to their counterparts shared across all four donors, non-shared clonotypes exhibited diminished generation probabilities. In having few donors, the study represented limited genetic and exposure-history diversity.

This receptor was obtained from a man aged 18 to 29 in good health. Some clones in this sample may be carry-over from other donors' samples. The sequencing input was naive CD4+ T cells from PBMCs. As for subset: CD45RA+ positively selected. The V gene is TRBV2, the J gene TRBJ2-2; 8 bases are shared with TRBD1. CDR3 region: CASSVDRGPGELFF. The CDR3 DNA sequence: TGTGCCAGCAGTGTAGACAGGGGTCCCGGGGAGCTGTTTTTT.